This is a list of T cell receptor beta chains from one sample in a study of blood T cell repertoires in COVID-19. Sequencing was performed with immunoSEQ multiplex PCR; in TCRdb, only in-frame clones are kept and a portion is missing. The table has some 50,000 clones, around 80% seen once. Input material: peripheral blood. The receptor source for this set is an elderly woman with acute or convalescent COVID-19. The CDR3 runs from the conserved cysteine through the conserved F or W. D genes are given only for firm matches. Clone sizes are given selectively: once, few, many, or a class where the clone is expanded.

cdr3_length	d_call	j_call	v_call	clone_size	cdr3_nt	cdr3_aa
17	TRBD2	TRBJ2-7	TRBV7-2	-	TGTGCCAGCAGCCTCAGACTAGCGGGGGGTCTATCCTACGAGCAGTACTTC	CASSLRLAGGLSYEQYF
16	TRBD2	TRBJ2-1	TRBV6-5	-	TGTGCCAGCAGTTCCCGGACTAGCGGGGGGGCGGGGGAGCAGTTCTTC	CASSSRTSGGAGEQFF
16	TRBD1	TRBJ2-3	TRBV27	-	TGTGCCAGCAGAAGTTGGACAGGGCCACGCACAGATACGCAGTATTTT	CASRSWTGPRTDTQYF
14	-	TRBJ1-2	TRBV7-9	-	TGTGCCAGCAGCTTAGTCCAGGAGGACTATGGCTACACCTTC	CASSLVQEDYGYTF
13	TRBD1	TRBJ1-2	TRBV29-1	-	TGCAGCGTTGGACTCAGGGACAGCTATGGCTACACCTTC	CSVGLRDSYGYTF
15	-	TRBJ2-2	TRBV5-1	-	TGCGCCAGCAGCTTGGACCCAGAGAACACCGGGGAGCTGTTTTTT	CASSLDPENTGELFF
17	-	TRBJ1-3	TRBV18	-	TGTGCCAGCTCACCAATTCCGACATTGAGCTCTGGAAACACCATATATTTT	CASSPIPTLSSGNTIYF
16	-	TRBJ2-6	TRBV5-1	-	TGCGCCAGCAGCTTGGCCGGGATCTCTGGGGCCAACGTCCTGACTTTC	CASSLAGISGANVLTF
8	-	TRBJ2-7	TRBV24-1	-	TGTGCCACCATTCGGAGGTACTTC	CATIRRYF
15	TRBD1	TRBJ2-7	TRBV7-2	once	TGTGCCAGCAGCCCACAGGGGACATCTATCTACGAGCAGTACTTC	CASSPQGTSIYEQYF
15	TRBD1	TRBJ1-3	TRBV2	once	TGTGCCAGCAGTAGGACAGGGGTCTCTGGAAACACCATATATTTT	CASSRTGVSGNTIYF
14	TRBD1	TRBJ1-2	TRBV7-2	once	TGTGCCAGCAGCTTTACAGGGGGGGACTATGGCTACACCTTC	CASSFTGGDYGYTF
17	-	TRBJ2-5	TRBV7-9	-	TGTGCCAGCAGCTCCTACAGACAGGGGAGGGTTTGGGAGACCCAGTACTTC	CASSSYRQGRVWETQYF
14	TRBD1	TRBJ1-2	TRBV18	-	TGTGCCAGCTCACCAGCCGGGACAGGACGGGGCTACACCTTC	CASSPAGTGRGYTF
17	-	TRBJ2-1	TRBV5-1	-	TGCGCCAGCAGCTTAATCGCCGGGACTCAAAGGGTAGGTGAGCAGTTCTTC	CASSLIAGTQRVGEQFF
12	-	TRBJ1-1	TRBV10-1	few	TGCGCCAGCAGTGAACAAGGAGCTGAAGCTTTCTTT	CASSEQGAEAFF
13	-	TRBJ1-6	TRBV3-1/TRBV3-2	-	TGTGCCAGCAGCCAGGACACAAATTCACCCCTCCACTTT	CASSQDTNSPLHF
15	TRBD1	TRBJ2-7	TRBV27	-	TGTGCCAGCAGTTTAAGGGACAGGGGGCCGTACGAGCAGTACTTC	CASSLRDRGPYEQYF
14	TRBD1	TRBJ2-7	TRBV19	-	TGTGCCAGTAGTATTCTAGGACAGGGGTACGAGCAGTACTTC	CASSILGQGYEQYF
16	-	TRBJ1-4	TRBV6-1	-	TGTGCCAGCAGTGAAGCTTGGGGCCCAACTAATGAAAAACTGTTTTTT	CASSEAWGPTNEKLFF
14	-	TRBJ1-5	TRBV24-1	-	TGTGCCACCAGTGACTACAGAGGCAATCAGCCCCAGCATTTT	CATSDYRGNQPQHF
16	TRBD1	TRBJ1-2	TRBV5-6	once	TGTGCCAGCAGCTGGGGCAGGGGGCGCGCTAACTATGGCTACACCTTC	CASSWGRGRANYGYTF
14	-	TRBJ2-7	TRBV9	many	TGTGCCAGCAGCCCGCCGACAAGGTCCTACGAGCAGTACTTC	CASSPPTRSYEQYF
13	-	TRBJ2-3	TRBV30	medium-sized	TGTGCCTGGGAGGGGTCGGGCCTAGCGAGGCAGTATTTT	CAWEGSGLARQYF
15	TRBD1	TRBJ2-7	TRBV5-6	-	TGTGCCAGCAGCAAAAAACCACAGGGGGCCTACGAGCAGTACTTC	CASSKKPQGAYEQYF
15	TRBD1	TRBJ1-2	TRBV5-6	-	TGTGCCAGCAGCTTGGCGGACAGGGTTCTCGGTGGCTACACCTTC	CASSLADRVLGGYTF
14	-	TRBJ1-2	TRBV18	-	TGTGCCAGCTCACCCCGGACAGAAGCCTATGGCTACACCTTC	CASSPRTEAYGYTF
14	-	TRBJ2-5	TRBV19	-	TGTGCCAGTAGTATACCCGGGAAAGAAGAGACCCAGTACTTC	CASSIPGKEETQYF
15	TRBD2	TRBJ2-7	TRBV3-1/TRBV3-2	-	TGTGCCAGCAGCCGTTTTGGCGGGGGGGCATACGAGCAGTACTTC	CASSRFGGGAYEQYF
15	-	TRBJ2-3	TRBV9	-	TGTGCCAGCAGCGTATTAGACAGTATCCCAGATACGCAGTATTTT	CASSVLDSIPDTQYF
12	-	TRBJ1-2	TRBV19	-	TGTGCCAGTAGTCCGGGGGGCTATGGCTACACCTTC	CASSPGGYGYTF
15	TRBD1	TRBJ1-5	TRBV6-5	-	TGTGCCAGCAGTAACGGGGGACAGCCCAATCAGCCCCAGCATTTT	CASSNGGQPNQPQHF
13	-	TRBJ1-1	TRBV7-9	few	TGTGCCAGCAGCTTTCAGGGGAACACTGAAGCTTTCTTT	CASSFQGNTEAFF
16	TRBD2	TRBJ2-2	TRBV7-2	-	TGTGCCAGCAGCCCACCCGGGGGGGCCCGCACCGGGGAGCTGTTTTTT	CASSPPGGARTGELFF
16	TRBD2	TRBJ2-7	TRBV19	-	TGTGCCAGTAGTTCCCCGGGAGGCCCCACCTCCTACGAGCAGTACTTC	CASSSPGGPTSYEQYF
11	-	TRBJ1-1	TRBV7-9	-	TGTGCCAGCAGCTTCCCCTCAGGGCCTTTCTTT	CASSFPSGPFF
13	-	TRBJ2-3	TRBV5-1	-	TGCGCCAGCAGCTCGCCAGGGTCAGATACGCAGTATTTT	CASSSPGSDTQYF
17	TRBD2	TRBJ2-5	TRBV4-1	-	TGCGCCAGCAGCCAAGACGCTAGCGGGGGGCTGCGGGAGACCCAGTACTTC	CASSQDASGGLRETQYF
18	-	TRBJ1-6	TRBV21-1	-	TGTGCCAGCAGCTCCATTAGGAGAGAGGGCCCTTATTCTTCACCCCTCCACTTT	CASSSIRREGPYSSPLHF
15	-	TRBJ1-6	TRBV3-1/TRBV3-2	-	TGTGCCAGCAGCCACGCCGGACGGAGGCTCTCACCCCTCCACTTT	CASSHAGRRLSPLHF
14	-	TRBJ2-1	TRBV11-3	few	TGTGCCAGCAGCCCCGTTGGAGGGGGGGGTGAGCAGTTCTTC	CASSPVGGGGEQFF
16	-	TRBJ1-4	TRBV19	few	TGTGCCAGTAGTAAGGGGTACAAGGCAACTAATGAAAAACTGTTTTTT	CASSKGYKATNEKLFF
15	-	TRBJ1-2	TRBV14	-	TGTGCCAGCAGCCAAAACCCGGAGTCCAACTATGGCTACACCTTC	CASSQNPESNYGYTF
13	-	TRBJ2-1	TRBV5-1	-	TGCGCCAGCAGCATCGGGATTTACAATGAGCAGTTCTTC	CASSIGIYNEQFF
13	TRBD1	TRBJ2-7	TRBV5-1	-	TGCGCCAGCAGCTGGACAGGGGACTACGAGCAGTACTTC	CASSWTGDYEQYF
15	TRBD2	TRBJ2-7	TRBV2	-	TGTGCCAGCAGGGAAACTAGCGGGGGACCCTACGAGCAGTACTTC	CASRETSGGPYEQYF
15	TRBD2	TRBJ2-3	TRBV18	-	TGTGCCAGCTCACTATCAGCGGGGGGAATAGATACGCAGTATTTT	CASSLSAGGIDTQYF
17	-	TRBJ2-2	TRBV5-1	-	TGCGCCAGCAGCCTGGGGACTCGATTCGAGAACACCGGGGAGCTGTTTTTT	CASSLGTRFENTGELFF
16	TRBD1	TRBJ1-2	TRBV5-4	-	TGTGCCAGCAGCCCCCGGGCGACAGGGGAGAGCTATGGCTACACCTTC	CASSPRATGESYGYTF
16	-	TRBJ1-3	TRBV5-1	-	TGCGCCAGCAGCTTGGACGGACAGAGCTCTGGAAACACCATATATTTT	CASSLDGQSSGNTIYF
15	TRBD1	TRBJ2-7	TRBV18	-	TGTGCCAGCTCACCTAGCGGACAGGGGCCCTACGAGCAGTACTTC	CASSPSGQGPYEQYF
12	-	TRBJ1-3	TRBV30	-	TGTGCCTGGAAATTCAGGGGAAACACCATATATTTT	CAWKFRGNTIYF
17	-	TRBJ1-2	TRBV5-8	-	TGTGCCAGCAGCTTGGCCAAAGTCGGGACACCTAACTATGGCTACACCTTC	CASSLAKVGTPNYGYTF
15	-	TRBJ2-7	TRBV3-1/TRBV3-2	-	TGTGCCAGCAGCCAAAATAGGGGGGGGGCCTACGAGCAGTACTTC	CASSQNRGGAYEQYF